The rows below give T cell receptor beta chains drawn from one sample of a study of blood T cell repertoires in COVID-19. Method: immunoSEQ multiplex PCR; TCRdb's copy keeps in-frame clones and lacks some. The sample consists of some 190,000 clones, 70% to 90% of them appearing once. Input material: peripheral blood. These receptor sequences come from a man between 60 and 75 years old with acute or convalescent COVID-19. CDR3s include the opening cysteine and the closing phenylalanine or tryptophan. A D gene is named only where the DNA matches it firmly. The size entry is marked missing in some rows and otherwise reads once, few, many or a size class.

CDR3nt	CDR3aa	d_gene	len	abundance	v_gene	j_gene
TGTGCCAGCAGCCAGACAGGGGGGAGGACTGAAGCTTTCTTT	CASSQTGGRTEAFF	TRBD1	14	once	TRBV3-1/TRBV3-2	TRBJ1-1
TGTGCCAGCAGCGTAGTACAGGGCTCGTGGACTGAAGCTTTCTTT	CASSVVQGSWTEAFF	NA	15	NA	TRBV9	TRBJ1-1
TGTGCCAGCGGACTCGTGGGGGAGACCCAGTACTTC	CASGLVGETQYF	NA	12	NA	TRBV28	TRBJ2-5
TGTGCCAGCAGTTACTCTCGGGGCTCCTACGAGCAGTACTTC	CASSYSRGSYEQYF	NA	14	NA	TRBV6-5	TRBJ2-7
TGTGCCAGCGAGAAGCGGACAGATACGCAGTATTTT	CASEKRTDTQYF	NA	12	NA	TRBV2	TRBJ2-3
TGTGCCAGCAGTTTACTGGGACTAGGCAGCACAGATACGCAGTATTTT	CASSLLGLGSTDTQYF	TRBD2	16	NA	TRBV28	TRBJ2-3
TGTGCCAGCAGCCAGTATTCAGGGACACAGCAGCCCCAGCATTTT	CASSQYSGTQQPQHF	NA	15	NA	TRBV4-2	TRBJ1-5
TGTGCCAGCTCGACTAGCGGGAGATTTACCGGGGAGCTGTTTTTT	CASSTSGRFTGELFF	TRBD2	15	once	TRBV13	TRBJ2-2
TGTGCCAGCAGTGTGCACAGGGGATACGAGCAGTACTTC	CASSVHRGYEQYF	TRBD1	13	NA	TRBV2	TRBJ2-7
TGTGCCAGCAGCTCTAGCTCCTACAATGAGCAGTTCTTC	CASSSSSYNEQFF	NA	13	NA	TRBV7-2	TRBJ2-1
TGTGCCAGCAGCCCAGGTGGACACCCAACTGAGGAGCTGTTTTTT	CASSPGGHPTEELFF	NA	15	NA	TRBV11-2	TRBJ2-2
TGTGCCAGCAGCAAAGGTGGGACAGTCAAAGCTTTCTTT	CASSKGGTVKAFF	TRBD1	13	once	TRBV6-5	TRBJ1-1
TGTGCCAGCAGCTCGACAGGGGGCTACGAGCAGTACTTC	CASSSTGGYEQYF	TRBD1	13	NA	TRBV7-2	TRBJ2-7
TGTGCCAGCTCACCTGCTAGCGGCTACGAGCAGTACTTC	CASSPASGYEQYF	TRBD2	13	NA	TRBV18	TRBJ2-7
TGTGCCAGCAGCGCCGGGACAGGCGGCCAGCCCCAGCATTTT	CASSAGTGGQPQHF	TRBD1	14	NA	TRBV7-9	TRBJ1-5
TGTGCCAGCAGGACAGAAACAGGCTACGAGCAGTACTTC	CASRTETGYEQYF	NA	13	NA	TRBV12-3/TRBV12-4	TRBJ2-7
TGTGCCAGCAGCCTAATGAGTAGCGGACACACCGGGGAGCTGTTTTTT	CASSLMSSGHTGELFF	NA	16	NA	TRBV7-2	TRBJ2-2
TGTGCCAGCAGTGAGGTGGAGAGTAATGAAAAACTGTTTTTT	CASSEVESNEKLFF	NA	14	NA	TRBV2	TRBJ1-4
TGTGCCAGCAGCCGGACTAGCGGAAGCTCCTACAATGAGCAGTTCTTC	CASSRTSGSSYNEQFF	TRBD2	16	NA	TRBV5-6	TRBJ2-1
TGTGCCAGCAGCGCGGGACTAGCGTTACAAGAGACCCAGTACTTC	CASSAGLALQETQYF	TRBD2	15	NA	TRBV9	TRBJ2-5
TGTGCCAGCAGCTTACAGGACAGGGTGGACACTGAAGCTTTCTTT	CASSLQDRVDTEAFF	TRBD1	15	few	TRBV7-2	TRBJ1-1
TGTGCTAGCAGCCGGGACTTCTACTCCTACGAGCAGTACTTC	CASSRDFYSYEQYF	NA	14	NA	TRBV7-7	TRBJ2-7
TGTGCCAGCAGCTCTTGGGGGGGCGAAGAGACCCAGTACTTC	CASSSWGGEETQYF	NA	14	NA	TRBV2	TRBJ2-5
TGTGCCAGCAGTAAGGGACAGTACACCGGGGAGCTGTTTTTT	CASSKGQYTGELFF	TRBD1	14	once	TRBV6-5	TRBJ2-2
TGTGCCAGCAGTCCCGGGACAAAAGAAAATTCACCCCTCCACTTT	CASSPGTKENSPLHF	NA	15	NA	TRBV28	TRBJ1-6
TGTGCCAGCATCAGGACTAGCGGGAGGGCTGAGACCCAGTACTTC	CASIRTSGRAETQYF	TRBD2	15	NA	TRBV25-1	TRBJ2-5
TGTGCCAGCAGCCCGACTAGCGTGGCCACCGGGGAGCTGTTTTTT	CASSPTSVATGELFF	TRBD2	15	NA	TRBV9	TRBJ2-2
TGCAGTGCTAGAGCATCCCATGGCTACACCTTC	CSARASHGYTF	NA	11	NA	TRBV20-1	TRBJ1-2
TGCGCCAGCAGGCTACAAGAGACCCAGTACTTC	CASRLQETQYF	NA	11	NA	TRBV5-1	TRBJ2-5
TGTGCCAGCAGCTTCTCAGGGGGCGAGCAGTACTTC	CASSFSGGEQYF	TRBD1	12	NA	TRBV5-5	TRBJ2-7
TGTGCCAGCAGCCAAGAGGAGAGGAGCTCCCAGCAGTACTTC	CASSQEERSSQQYF	NA	14	NA	TRBV4-2	TRBJ2-7
TGTGCCAGCAGTGAGGAGGGCCAGAGAAGCAATCAGCCCCAGCATTTT	CASSEEGQRSNQPQHF	NA	16	NA	TRBV2	TRBJ1-5
TGTGCCAGTAGTCAAGCGGCGGGAGGGCCTTACGAGCAGTACTTC	CASSQAAGGPYEQYF	TRBD2	15	NA	TRBV19	TRBJ2-7
TGTGCCAGCAGTGACGTCACAGGGGGAGAGACCCAGTACTTC	CASSDVTGGETQYF	TRBD1	14	NA	TRBV6-1	TRBJ2-5
TGTGCCAGCAGTTTTGGCGGGAGCAAAGATACGCAGTATTTT	CASSFGGSKDTQYF	TRBD2	14	NA	TRBV28	TRBJ2-3
TGTGCCAGCAGCCCGATAAAGGCCGGAACAGGGACCATATATTTT	CASSPIKAGTGTIYF	NA	15	few	TRBV3-1/TRBV3-2	TRBJ1-3
TGTGCCAGCAGTCAAGATTACAGGAGTAACAACTATGGCTACACCTTC	CASSQDYRSNNYGYTF	NA	16	NA	TRBV5-4	TRBJ1-2
TGCGCCAGTCAACCGGAGGGGCGAAGCTATGGCTACACCTTC	CASQPEGRSYGYTF	NA	14	NA	TRBV5-1	TRBJ1-2
TGTGCCAGCACCCAAACATACTATGGCTACACCTTC	CASTQTYYGYTF	NA	12	NA	TRBV28	TRBJ1-2
TGTGCCAGCAGCCCCCCGGACAGGGGTTCCTACAATGAGCAGTTCTTC	CASSPPDRGSYNEQFF	TRBD1	16	NA	TRBV28	TRBJ2-1
TGTGCCAGCAGCCCCCAACCTGGGGCCTCCTACAATGAGCAGTTCTTC	CASSPQPGASYNEQFF	NA	16	NA	TRBV5-4	TRBJ2-1
TGTGCCAGCAGCTTGAGACGAGTTCTAGCGGTAGATACGCAGTATTTT	CASSLRRVLAVDTQYF	TRBD2	16	NA	TRBV5-6	TRBJ2-3
TGTGCCAGCAGTGAAGCCTACAGGGGCGGCGGCTACACCTTC	CASSEAYRGGGYTF	TRBD1	14	once	TRBV6-1	TRBJ1-2
TGTGCCAGCAGTTTCGCGGGGGCGATTTACAATGAGCAGTTCTTC	CASSFAGAIYNEQFF	NA	15	NA	TRBV27	TRBJ2-1
TGTGCCAGCAGCCATTCCGGGAGGGCCTACAATGAGCAGTTCTTC	CASSHSGRAYNEQFF	TRBD2	15	NA	TRBV3-1/TRBV3-2	TRBJ2-1
TGTGCCAGCATTCGACTCCCGGGACTAGCGGATGAGCAGTTCTTC	CASIRLPGLADEQFF	TRBD2	15	few	TRBV28	TRBJ2-1
TGTGCCATCAGCCAACAGGGCGGCAATCAGCCCCAGCATTTT	CAISQQGGNQPQHF	NA	14	NA	TRBV10-3	TRBJ1-5
TGTGCCACGGGGACAGGGACATTTACGCAGTATTTT	CATGTGTFTQYF	TRBD1	12	NA	TRBV24-1	TRBJ2-3
TGTGCCAGCAGTCCCCTCGGGGCCAACGTCCTGACTTTC	CASSPLGANVLTF	NA	13	once	TRBV12-3/TRBV12-4	TRBJ2-6
TGTGCCAGCAGCTTGGACAGTTATGGCTACACCTTC	CASSLDSYGYTF	NA	12	NA	TRBV5-4	TRBJ1-2
TGTGCCAGCAGCCCGCTACTCTCCTACGAGCAGTACTTC	CASSPLLSYEQYF	NA	13	few	TRBV7-9	TRBJ2-7
TGTGCCAGCAGCCCAGGGGGACAGGGTTATAATTCACCCCTCCACTTT	CASSPGGQGYNSPLHF	TRBD1	16	NA	TRBV5-4	TRBJ1-6
TGTGCCAGCAGACTTAGGGACAGCCAAGGCTACACCTTC	CASRLRDSQGYTF	TRBD1	13	NA	TRBV28	TRBJ1-2
TGTGCCAGATGGACGGGGGAAAGCTCCTACGAGCAGTACTTC	CARWTGESSYEQYF	NA	14	NA	TRBV28	TRBJ2-7
TGTGCCAGCAGCTTGGAGGTTGGGGGCTACACCTTC	CASSLEVGGYTF	NA	12	NA	TRBV7-2	TRBJ1-2
TGTGCCAGCAGCCCCTGGGGGGGCGCAGCCTACGAGCAGTACTTC	CASSPWGGAAYEQYF	NA	15	NA	TRBV27	TRBJ2-7
TGTGCCAGCTCAGTACTAGCGGGGAGCTCCTACAATGAGCAGTTCTTC	CASSVLAGSSYNEQFF	TRBD2	16	NA	TRBV18	TRBJ2-1
TGCGCCAGCAGCCAAGTAGCTTCACCCCTCCACTTT	CASSQVASPLHF	NA	12	few	TRBV4-1	TRBJ1-6
TGTGCCAGCAGCGCCGGTTGGGGCGGAATCTACGAGCAGTACTTC	CASSAGWGGIYEQYF	NA	15	NA	TRBV9	TRBJ2-7